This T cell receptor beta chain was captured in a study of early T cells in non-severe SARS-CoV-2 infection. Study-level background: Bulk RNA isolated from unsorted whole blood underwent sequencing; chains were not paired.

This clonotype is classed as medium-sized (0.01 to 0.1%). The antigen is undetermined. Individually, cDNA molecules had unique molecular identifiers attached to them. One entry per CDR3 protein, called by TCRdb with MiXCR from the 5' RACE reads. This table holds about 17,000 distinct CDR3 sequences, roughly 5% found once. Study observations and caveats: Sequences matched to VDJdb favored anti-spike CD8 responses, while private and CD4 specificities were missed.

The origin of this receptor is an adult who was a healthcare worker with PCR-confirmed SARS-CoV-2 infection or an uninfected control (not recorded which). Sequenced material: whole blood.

CDR3 in amino acids: CASSSNYAAGANYNEQFF. CDR3 in DNA: TGTGCCAGCAGCTCAAACTATGCAGCGGGAGCCAACTACAATGAGCAGTTCTTC. The chain links TRBV11-2 to TRBJ2-1, with 8 nucleotides matching TRBD2. Germline lookup yields CDR1 SGHAT and CDR2 FQNNGV. With 4 bases clipped from V and 3 bases from J, the junction kept 14 bases outside the gene matches. The CDR3 length is 18 residues.